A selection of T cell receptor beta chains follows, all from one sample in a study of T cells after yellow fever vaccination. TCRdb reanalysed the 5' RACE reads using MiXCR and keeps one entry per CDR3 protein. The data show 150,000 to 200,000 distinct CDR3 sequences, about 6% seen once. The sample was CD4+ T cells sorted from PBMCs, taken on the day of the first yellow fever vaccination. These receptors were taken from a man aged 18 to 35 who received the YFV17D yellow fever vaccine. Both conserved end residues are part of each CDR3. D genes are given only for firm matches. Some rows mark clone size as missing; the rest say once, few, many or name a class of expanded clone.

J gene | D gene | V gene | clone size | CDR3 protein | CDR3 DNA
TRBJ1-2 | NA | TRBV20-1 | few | CSARASQTYHGYTF | TGCAGTGCTAGAGCATCACAGACTTACCATGGCTACACCTTC
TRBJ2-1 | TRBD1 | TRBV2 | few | CASQTGTGGKNEQFF | TGTGCCAGCCAAACCGGGACAGGGGGGAAAAATGAGCAGTTCTTC
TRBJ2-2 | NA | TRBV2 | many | CASIAQGNTGELFF | TGTGCCAGCATCGCGCAGGGTAACACCGGGGAGCTGTTTTTT
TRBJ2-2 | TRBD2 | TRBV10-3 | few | CAIAGTSGGRGPGELFF | TGTGCCATCGCCGGGACTAGCGGGGGACGCGGCCCCGGGGAGCTGTTTTTT
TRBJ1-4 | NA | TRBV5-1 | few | CASSIGPGEELFF | TGCGCCAGCAGTATAGGCCCAGGTGAAGAACTGTTTTTT
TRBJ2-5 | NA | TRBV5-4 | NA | CASSLAEPSLQETQYF | TGTGCCAGCAGCTTGGCGGAGCCCTCCTTACAAGAGACCCAGTACTTC
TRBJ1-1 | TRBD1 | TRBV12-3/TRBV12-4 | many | CASSLGGRTEAFF | TGTGCCAGCAGTCTAGGGGGCCGCACTGAAGCTTTCTTT
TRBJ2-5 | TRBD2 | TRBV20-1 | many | CSAVIAGEETQYF | TGCAGTGCCGTAATAGCGGGGGAAGAGACCCAGTACTTC
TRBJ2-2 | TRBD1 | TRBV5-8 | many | CASSSGQGPGELFF | TGTGCCAGCAGCTCGGGACAGGGCCCCGGGGAGCTGTTTTTT
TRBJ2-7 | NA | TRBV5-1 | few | CASSLNSQVTKLPTSGYEQYF | TGCGCCAGCAGCTTGAATTCTCAGGTCACCAAACTTCCTACGAGTGGCTACGAGCAGTACTTC
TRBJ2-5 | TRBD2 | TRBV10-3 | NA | CTISARELRETQYF | TGTACCATCAGTGCGCGGGAGCTCCGGGAGACCCAGTACTTC
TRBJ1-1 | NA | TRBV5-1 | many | CASRAGATNTEAFF | TGCGCCTCCAGGGCAGGGGCAACGAACACTGAAGCTTTCTTT
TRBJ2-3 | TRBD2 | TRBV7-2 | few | CASSSLAGGATQYF | TGTGCCAGCAGCTCTCTAGCGGGGGGTGCTACGCAGTATTTT
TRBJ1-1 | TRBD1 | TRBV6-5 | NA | CASSSTGQGNTEAFF | TGTGCCAGCAGTTCGACAGGGCAGGGAAACACTGAAGCTTTCTTT
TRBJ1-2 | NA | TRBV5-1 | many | CASSLDTLNYGYTF | TGCGCCAGCAGCTTGGACACGCTTAACTATGGCTACACCTTC
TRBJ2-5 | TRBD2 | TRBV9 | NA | CASSVRSAPGGETQYF | TGTGCCAGCAGCGTAAGGTCAGCGCCGGGAGGGGAGACCCAGTACTTC
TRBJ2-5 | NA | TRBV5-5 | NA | CASSRNLQETQYF | TGTGCCAGCAGCCGTAATTTACAAGAGACCCAGTACTTC
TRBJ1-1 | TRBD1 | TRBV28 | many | CASGQGARTEAFF | TGTGCCAGCGGGCAGGGGGCTCGGACTGAAGCTTTCTTT
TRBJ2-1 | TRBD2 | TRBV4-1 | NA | CASSQDTQPRGLVPFF | TGCGCCAGCAGCCAAGATACCCAACCGCGGGGACTAGTGCCGTTCTTC
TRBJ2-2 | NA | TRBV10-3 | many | CAISEGGPGELFF | TGTGCCATCAGTGAGGGGGGTCCCGGGGAGCTGTTTTTT
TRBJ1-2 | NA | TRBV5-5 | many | CASSLVRVASGYTF | TGTGCCAGCAGCTTGGTGAGAGTGGCCTCGGGCTACACCTTC
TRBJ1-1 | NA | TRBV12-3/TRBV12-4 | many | CASSSDGNTEAFF | TGTGCCAGCAGTTCAGACGGGAACACTGAAGCTTTCTTT
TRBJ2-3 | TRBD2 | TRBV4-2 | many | CASSQDPQRGGVVDTQYF | TGTGCCAGCAGCCAAGACCCCCAGCGGGGGGGGGTGGTAGATACGCAGTATTTT
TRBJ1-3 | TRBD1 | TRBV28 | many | CASSPSGQGANIGNTIYF | TGTGCCAGCAGTCCGTCGGGGCAGGGGGCGAATATCGGAAACACCATATATTTT
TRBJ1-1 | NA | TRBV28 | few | CASSFHLWGDTEAFF | TGTGCCAGCAGTTTTCATCTGTGGGGGGACACTGAAGCTTTCTTT
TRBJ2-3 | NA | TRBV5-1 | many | CASSLSRGGGSTDTQYF | TGCGCCAGCAGCTTGTCCCGGGGAGGGGGGAGCACAGATACGCAGTATTTT
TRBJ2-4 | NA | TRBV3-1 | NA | CASSRIGGSLAKNIQYF | TGTGCCAGCAGCCGAATAGGAGGCAGTCTAGCCAAAAACATTCAGTACTTC
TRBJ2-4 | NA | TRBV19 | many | CASSEGGTLKNIQYF | TGTGCCAGTAGTGAAGGAGGGACTCTAAAAAACATTCAGTACTTC
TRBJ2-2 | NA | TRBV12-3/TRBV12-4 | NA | CASTLTGRETGELFF | TGTGCCAGCACCCTCACAGGCAGGGAAACCGGGGAGCTGTTTTTT
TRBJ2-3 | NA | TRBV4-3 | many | CASSQERGRSTDTQYF | TGCGCCAGCAGCCAAGAAAGAGGGAGAAGCACAGATACGCAGTATTTT